This is a list of T cell receptor beta chains from one sample in a study of regulatory T cells in long-lasting Graves disease. TCRdb ran MiXCR on the multiplex PCR reads and lists one entry per CDR3 protein. The sample consists of 350,000 to 450,000 distinct CDR3 sequences, approximately 15% of them appearing once. These same data were also listed under a study on T cells in Graves' hyperthyroidism and ophthalmopathy.

The sample was peripheral blood mononuclear cells (PBMCs), taken at new diagnosis, from a patient treated with antithyroid drugs. These receptors were collected from a middle-aged man with Graves disease. Both conserved end residues are part of each CDR3. The order of the fields is V gene, CDR3 protein.

V: TRBV20-1; CDR3: CSAWVDTRKEADTQYF
V: TRBV6-1; CDR3: CASTEGVGSSYNSPLHF
V: TRBV18; CDR3: CASSPPAQRGANVLTF
V: TRBV7-9; CDR3: CASGEGGNSYEQYF
V: TRBV30; CDR3: CAWSPTYAGELFF
V: TRBV2; CDR3: CASSEEPGQNNNEQFF
V: TRBV5-5; CDR3: CASSLEQYNEQFF
V: TRBV20-1; CDR3: CSVLGQTQGTQYF
V: TRBV11-1; CDR3: CASSPVRGAWTQYF
V: TRBV6-2/TRBV6-3; CDR3: CASGPGPNSPLHF
V: TRBV12-3/TRBV12-4; CDR3: CASSSMLYNEQFF
V: TRBV29-1; CDR3: CSVFRGRLETQYF
V: TRBV28; CDR3: CASSLGRTSGANVLTF
V: TRBV4-1; CDR3: CASSQEGLTRRYTGELFF
V: TRBV27; CDR3: CASSYGQFISGANVLTF
V: TRBV6-1; CDR3: CASSRRADQPQHF
V: TRBV18; CDR3: CASSLGGARGTEAFF
V: TRBV6-2/TRBV6-3; CDR3: CASSYRGSSGANVLTF
V: TRBV6-1; CDR3: CASSRAAAKNIQYF
V: TRBV5-6; CDR3: CASSLRRGTNEKLFF
V: TRBV12-3/TRBV12-4; CDR3: CASSPWTGRSTGELFF
V: TRBV29-1; CDR3: CSVVETESYEQYF
V: TRBV5-1; CDR3: CASSLRPGVTEAFF
V: TRBV10-3; CDR3: CATRDSDNSPLHF
V: TRBV28; CDR3: CASSFDRLYEQYF
V: TRBV12-3/TRBV12-4; CDR3: CASTPTGGGVYNEQFF